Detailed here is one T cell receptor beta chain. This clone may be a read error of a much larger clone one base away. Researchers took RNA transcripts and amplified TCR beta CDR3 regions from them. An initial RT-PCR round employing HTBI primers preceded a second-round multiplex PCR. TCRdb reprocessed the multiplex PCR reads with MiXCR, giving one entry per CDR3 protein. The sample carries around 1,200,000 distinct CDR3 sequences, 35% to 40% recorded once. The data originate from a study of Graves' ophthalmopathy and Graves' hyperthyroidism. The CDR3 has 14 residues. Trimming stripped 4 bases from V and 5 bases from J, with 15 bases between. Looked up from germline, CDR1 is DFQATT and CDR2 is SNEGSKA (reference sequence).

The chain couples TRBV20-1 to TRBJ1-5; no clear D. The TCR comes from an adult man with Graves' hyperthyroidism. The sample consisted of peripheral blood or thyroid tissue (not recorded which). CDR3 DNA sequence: TGCAGTGCTATGATCTCGAATGGCGATCAGCCCCAGCATTTT. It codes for CSAMISNGDQPQHF.